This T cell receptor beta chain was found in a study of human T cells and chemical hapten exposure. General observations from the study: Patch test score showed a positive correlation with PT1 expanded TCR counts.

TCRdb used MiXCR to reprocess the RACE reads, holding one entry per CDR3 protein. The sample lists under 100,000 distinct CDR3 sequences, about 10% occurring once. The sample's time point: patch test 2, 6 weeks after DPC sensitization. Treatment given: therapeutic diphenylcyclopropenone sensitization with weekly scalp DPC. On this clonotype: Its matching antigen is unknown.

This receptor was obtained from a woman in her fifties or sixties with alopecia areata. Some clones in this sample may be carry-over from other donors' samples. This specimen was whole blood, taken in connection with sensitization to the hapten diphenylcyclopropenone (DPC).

The CDR3 bases are TGTGCCAGCAGCTTAGGACAGGGAACGGGCTACGAGCAGTACTTC. Amino acid sequence: CASSLGQGTGYEQYF. The chain combines TRBV5-4 with TRBJ2-7, with TRBD1 matching 8 bases. V lost 2 bases to trimming and J lost 3 bases; unmatched junction nucleotides: 7. Germline V lookup: CDR1 SGHNT, CDR2 YYREEE (reference sequence). This CDR3 is built from 15 residues.